The table lists the clone carrying this T cell receptor (beta chain) with a count of one. The germline gives CDR1 DFQATT, CDR2 SNEGSKA (reference sequence). Losses at the gene ends were 0 bases for V and 3 bases for J; bases not matched to a gene: 5. The CDR3 has 14 residues. The entry originates in a study of CD8 T cells in Susac syndrome. TEMRA cells were FACS-enriched, and CD8+ and CD4+ T cells were isolated negatively. Random hexamers served to reverse transcribe roughly 0.5 to 1 ug RNA. TCRdb processed the immunoSEQ multiplex PCR reads anew with MiXCR; each CDR3 protein has one entry. The data show hundreds of thousands of distinct CDR3 sequences, about 95% seen once.

This clonotype originated in a human donor with multiple sclerosis. Sample: CD4+ T cells from PBMCs. The chain has TRBV20-1 and TRBJ2-7; 7 nucleotides match TRBD1. The CDR3 region is CSARDLRTGYEQYV. In DNA, the CDR3 is TGCAGTGCTAGAGATCTCAGGACAGGCTACGAGCAGTACGTC.